The following is a TCR beta chain sequence with its context. The antigen is unknown. With ipilimumab providing CTLA-4 blockade, focal radiation was administered to patients who had chemo-refractory metastatic non-small-cell lung cancer. This entry comes from a study of radiotherapy plus CTLA-4 blockade in lung cancer. About the research overall: About 20% of patients responded objectively, and roughly 31% achieved disease control.

Deletions cut 2 bases from V and 0 bases from J, with 5 bases between. The CDR3 length is 13 residues. Germline V gene data show CDR1 as SQVTM and CDR2 as ANQGSEA. Method: immunoSEQ multiplex PCR; TCRdb's copy keeps in-frame clones and lacks some. This sample has about 66,000 clones, with about 85% found just once. Findings and limits, study-wide: Researchers report tumor-derived TCR clones expanding in blood after radiotherapy plus ipilimumab. Early clone dynamics of blood T cells, plus interferon-beta, reportedly predicted response best.

The specimen was peripheral blood, collected from a patient treated with radiotherapy plus ipilimumab. The TCR comes from a human donor with non-small cell lung cancer who had a partial response to radiotherapy plus ipilimumab. The V gene is TRBV29-1, the J gene TRBJ2-1, with D tentatively TRBD2 (5 bases). The CDR3 protein is CSVERGSYNEQFF. The CDR3 DNA follows: TGCAGCGTTGAACGGGGCTCCTACAATGAGCAGTTCTTC.